One sample yielded the 17 T cell receptor beta chains listed below, sequenced in a study of blood T cells in healthy people across ages. A sample-barcoded 5' primer and a J-beta primer mix were used in a second PCR of about 6 to 12 cycles. MiXCR, run by TCRdb on the 5' RACE reads, gives a single entry per CDR3 protein. The sample holds more than 800,000 distinct CDR3 sequences; about 28% are singletons and the top ten take approximately 15%. The specimen was blood. These receptor sequences come from a woman older than 75 in good health.

The chain is built from TRBV19 and TRBJ2-7; TRBD2 is a possible D gene (6 bases). The V end was cut by 5 bases, the J end by 3 bases, with 11 bases between. Germline CDR1 LNHDA, CDR2 SQIVND (reference sequence). The CDR3 length is 13 residues. CDR3 nucleotides: TGTGCCAGTAGTGACGGCGGGGTCTACGAGCAGTACTTC. Encoded protein: CASSDGGVYEQYF.

There are many counts of this clonotype. The rearrangement joins TRBV6-2 or TRBV6-3 to TRBJ2-1; 12 bases map to TRBD2. CDR3 length: 16 amino acids. In germline, CDR1 is MNHEY, CDR2 SVGEGT. The V and J ends lost 6 bases and 6 bases, in that order; junction bases with no gene match: 9. This CDR3 reads CASRSSLAGGRNEQFF. In nucleotides, the CDR3 is TGTGCCAGCAGGAGCAGCCTAGCGGGGGGGCGCAATGAGCAGTTCTTC.

Turning to this clonotype: A clone one base away is much larger, so this may be a read error. The chain employs TRBV7-9 and TRBJ2-7; 11 bases match TRBD2. There are 17 residues in the CDR3. Germline values: CDR1 SEHNR, CDR2 FQNEAQ (reference sequence). Trimming removed 0 bases from V and 7 bases from J; junction bases left unmatched: 11. This CDR3 is CASSLALAGAPNNEQYF. The CDR3 DNA sequence: TGTGCCAGCAGCTTAGCACTAGCGGGGGCTCCAAACAATGAGCAGTACTTC.

The chain carries TRBV18 and TRBJ2-5, with 9 bases aligning to TRBD2. The J call is in doubt because the DNA end fits TRBJ2-1 better. Germline CDR1 KGHSH, CDR2 LQKENI. The CDR3 is 14 residues long. The DNA of the CDR3 is TGTGCCAGCTCCGCCCTAGCGGGGATGGAGACCCAGTTCTTC. Residues: CASSALAGMETQFF.

The genes are TRBV5-1 and TRBJ1-6; possibly TRBD1 for D (6 bases). The V gene lost 4 bases and the J gene lost 2 bases, with 10 bases spanning the gap. CDR1 SGHRS and CDR2 YFSETQ come from the germline V gene. The CDR3 has 15 amino acids. In DNA, the CDR3 is TGCGCCAGCAGCCCTGACAGGCCCTATAATTCACCCCTCCACTTT. Translated: CASSPDRPYNSPLHF.

There are many counts of this clonotype. This chain uses TRBV29-1 with TRBJ2-1; D unclear. The CDR3 has 13 amino acids. The V gene's germline CDR1 is SQVTM and CDR2 ANQGSEA. V was shortened by 2 bases and J by 2 bases, with 7 bases between the two germline ends. CDR3 in amino acids: CSVETAAYNEQFF. The CDR3, as DNA: TGCAGCGTTGAAACGGCAGCCTACAATGAGCAGTTCTTC.

In the case of this clonotype: One base away lies a much larger clone, so this may be a sequencing read error. The chain recombines TRBV7-2 with TRBJ1-2, with unresolved D. The CDR3 spans 13 residues. CDR1 is SGHTA and CDR2 is FQGNSA in the germline V gene. The V and J ends lost 8 bases and 6 bases respectively, with 16 bases between them. The CDR3, as DNA: TGTGCCAGCGGGGTCGGGAGCGGGGATGGCTACACCTTC. Residues: CASGVGSGDGYTF.

The chain carries TRBV7-9 and TRBJ2-1; 11 positions match TRBD2. The DNA end lines up better with TRBJ2-7; the J call may be wrong. The CDR3 runs to 16 residues. CDR1 is SEHNR, CDR2 FQNEAQ, per germline (reference sequence). This CDR3 is CASSQMGLADNNEQYF. The CDR3 region has the DNA TGTGCCAGCAGCCAAATGGGACTAGCGGACAACAATGAGCAGTACTTC.

The chain links TRBV27 to TRBJ2-2; no reliable D call. Between the trimmed V and J ends, which lost 6 bases and 2 bases, there was a span of 10 bases. CDR1 is MNHEY and CDR2 is SMNVEV in the germline V gene (reference sequence). The CDR3 loop spans 14 amino acids. The CDR3: CASSPEYNTGELFF. In DNA form, the CDR3 reads TGTGCCAGCAGCCCGGAATACAACACCGGGGAGCTGTTTTTT.

As concerns this clonotype: Germline and junction disagree at one end, which may indicate a read error. The rearrangement joins TRBV9 to TRBJ1-4, with a possible D match to TRBD1 (6 bases). In germline, CDR1 is SGDLS, CDR2 YYNGEE. CDR3 size: 15 residues. The CDR3 loop reads CASSVDEGGNEKRFF. The CDR3 nucleotides are TGTGCCAGCAGCGTAGACGAGGGGGGGAATGAAAAACGGTTTTTT.

This clonotype has ten or more counts. This chain links TRBV29-1 with TRBJ1-2; TRBD1 might be the D (6 bases). The ends were cut back, 4 bases at V and 4 bases at J, with 16 bases in the middle. From germline, CDR1 is SQVTM and CDR2 ANQGSEA. The CDR3 has 14 amino acids. The DNA for the CDR3 is TGCAGCGTTGCGACTTTCGAGGGGGGCTATGGCTACACCTTC. As protein: CSVATFEGGYGYTF. The full variable domain, with the rest looked up from reference TRBV29-1 and TRBJ1-2, is SAVISQKPSRDICQRGTSLTIQCQVDSQVTMMFWYRQQPGQSLTLIATANQGSEATYESGFVIDKFPISRPNLTFSTLTVSNMSPEDSSIYLCSVATFEGGYGYTFGSGTRLTVV.

With regard to this clonotype: Given a much more abundant clone one base away, this may be a read error. The chain is built from TRBV6-6 and TRBJ1-1, with 7 bases aligning to TRBD1. The V and J ends lost 0 bases and 6 bases, in that order; junction bases with no gene match: 7. The CDR3 has 15 residues. The germline CDR1 and CDR2 sequences are MNHNY and SVGAGI (reference sequence). The CDR3, as DNA: TGTGCCAGCAGTTACTCCTTGGACAGGATACCTGAAGCTTTCTTT. Protein: CASSYSLDRIPEAFF.

This clonotype has a single count. The chain couples TRBV7-2 to TRBJ1-2; no clear D. V shed 5 bases and J shed 1 base, with 11 bases lying between them. Germline-derived CDR1 and CDR2 are SGHTA and FQGNSA. The CDR3 runs to 14 residues. CDR3 in amino acids: CASSPGYSNYGYTF. The CDR3, as DNA: TGTGCCAGCAGCCCCGGTTATAGTAACTATGGCTACACCTTC. Looking up the rest from reference TRBV7-2 and TRBJ1-2 gives the full variable domain: GAGVSQSPSNKVTEKGKDVELRCDPISGHTALYWYRQSLGQGLEFLIYFQGNSAPDKSGLPSDRFSAERTGGSVSTLTIQRTQQEDSAVYLCASSPGYSNYGYTFGSGTRLTVV.

With regard to this clonotype: An end of the junction differs from the germline gene, which may be a read error. V is TRBV12-3 or TRBV12-4 and J is TRBJ1-2; no clear D. This CDR3 is built from 14 residues. The CDR3 DNA reads as TGTGCCAGCAGTTGTCGGGGATCTAACTATGGCTGCACCTTC. Translation gives CASSCRGSNYGCTF.

V gene TRBV3-1 combines with J gene TRBJ1-2; no clear D gene. Germline loops: CDR1 LGHDT, CDR2 YNNKEL (reference sequence). Trimming took 0 bases from V and 4 from J, leaving 12 bases between them. The CDR3 is 15 residues long. The CDR3 sequence is CASSQDPQTSYGYTF. The CDR3 DNA reads TGTGCCAGCAGCCAAGATCCACAGACCTCCTATGGCTACACCTTC.

Points on this clonotype: As the CDR3 is not closed by the conserved phenylalanine or tryptophan, this likely results from a read error. The rearrangement uses TRBV12-3 or TRBV12-4 and TRBJ2-5, with D possibly being TRBD2 (5 bases). TRBJ2-7 explains the end of the DNA better; the J call may be wrong. This CDR3 spans 15 amino acids. The CDR3 reads CASRMGDLLGYEQYL. For the CDR3, the DNA is TGTGCCAGCAGGATGGGAGACCTTTTGGGTTACGAGCAGTACTTG.

This clonotype was seen repeatedly, ten times or more. The gene calls are TRBV12-3 or TRBV12-4 and TRBJ2-5; TRBD2 might be the D (5 bases). V was trimmed by 1 base and J by 1 base, leaving 7 bases between them. This CDR3 is built from 14 residues. The CDR3 protein is CASSLGTVQETQYF. The CDR3, as DNA: TGTGCCAGCAGTTTAGGGACTGTCCAAGAGACCCAGTACTTC.